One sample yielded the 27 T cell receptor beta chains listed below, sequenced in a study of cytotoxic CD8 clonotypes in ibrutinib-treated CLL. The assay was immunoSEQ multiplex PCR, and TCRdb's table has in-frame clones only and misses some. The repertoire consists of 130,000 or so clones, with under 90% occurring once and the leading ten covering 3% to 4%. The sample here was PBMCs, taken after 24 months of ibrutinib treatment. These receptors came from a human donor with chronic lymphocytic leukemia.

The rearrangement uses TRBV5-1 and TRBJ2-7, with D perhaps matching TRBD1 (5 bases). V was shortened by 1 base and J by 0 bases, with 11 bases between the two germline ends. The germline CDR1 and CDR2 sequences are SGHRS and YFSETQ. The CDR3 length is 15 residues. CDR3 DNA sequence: TGCGCCAGCAGCTTGACAGGTCTTAGCTCCTACGAGCAGTACTTC. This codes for CASSLTGLSSYEQYF.

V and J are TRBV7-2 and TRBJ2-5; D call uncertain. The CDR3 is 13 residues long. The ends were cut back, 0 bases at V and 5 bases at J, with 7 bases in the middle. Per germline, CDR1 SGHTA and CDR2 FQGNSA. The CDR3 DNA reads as TGTGCCAGCAGCTTAGCTGCCGGCGAGACCCAGTACTTC. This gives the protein CASSLAAGETQYF.

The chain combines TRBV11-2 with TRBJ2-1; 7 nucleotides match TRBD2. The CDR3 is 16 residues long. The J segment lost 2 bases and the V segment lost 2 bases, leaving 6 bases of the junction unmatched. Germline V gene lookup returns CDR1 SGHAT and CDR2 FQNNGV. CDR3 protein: CASSLTGLGPYNEQFF. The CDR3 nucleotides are TGTGCCAGCAGCTTAACAGGACTAGGGCCCTACAATGAGCAGTTCTTC.

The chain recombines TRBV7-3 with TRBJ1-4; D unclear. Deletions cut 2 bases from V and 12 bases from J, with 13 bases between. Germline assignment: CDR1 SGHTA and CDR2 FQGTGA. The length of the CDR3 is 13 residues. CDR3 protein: CASSLGFGFELFF. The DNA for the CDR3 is TGTGCCAGCAGCTTAGGCTTTGGGTTTGAACTGTTTTTT. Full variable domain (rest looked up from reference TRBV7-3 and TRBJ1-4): GAGVSQTPSNKVTEKGKYVELRCDPISGHTALYWYRQSLGQGPEFLIYFQGTGAADDSGLPNDRFFAVRPEGSVSTLKIQRTERGDSAVYLCASSLGFGFELFFGSGTQLSVL.

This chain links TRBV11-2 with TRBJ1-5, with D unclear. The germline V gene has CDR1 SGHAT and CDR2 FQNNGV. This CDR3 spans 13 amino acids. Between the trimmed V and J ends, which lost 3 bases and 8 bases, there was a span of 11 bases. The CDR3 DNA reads TGTGCCAGCAGCTTGGCGGACTGGGAGCCCCAGCATTTT. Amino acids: CASSLADWEPQHF.

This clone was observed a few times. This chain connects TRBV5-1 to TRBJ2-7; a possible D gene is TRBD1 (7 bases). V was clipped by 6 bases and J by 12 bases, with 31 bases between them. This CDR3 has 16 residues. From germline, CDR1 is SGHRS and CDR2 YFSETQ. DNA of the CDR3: TGCGCCAGCAAACTGGGAGACGGCGGGACAGCCCTTCGGATGTACTTC. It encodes CASKLGDGGTALRMYF.

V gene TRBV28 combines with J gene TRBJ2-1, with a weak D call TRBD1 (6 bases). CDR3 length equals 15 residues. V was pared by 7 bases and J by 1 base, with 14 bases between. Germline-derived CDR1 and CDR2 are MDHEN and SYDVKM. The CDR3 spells CASTFSRGSYNEQFF. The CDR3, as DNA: TGTGCCAGCACTTTCAGCAGGGGTTCCTACAATGAGCAGTTCTTC.

CDR3 in DNA: TGTGCCAGCAGCTTAGTACTAGCACAAAGCAATGAGCAGTTCTTC. Protein: CASSLVLAQSNEQFF. The chain uses TRBV7-6 and TRBJ2-1; possibly TRBD2 for D (6 bases). The CDR3 contains 15 residues. V was pared by 1 base and J by 6 bases, with 13 bases between. Germline lookup yields CDR1 SGHVS and CDR2 FNYEAQ.

In DNA, the CDR3 is TGTGCCAGCAGCTTAGGACAGGGGCGGAATTCACCCCTCCACTTT. Translated, it gives CASSLGQGRNSPLHF. The chain is built from TRBV7-9 and TRBJ1-6, with 8 bases lining up with TRBD1. Germline assignment: CDR1 SEHNR and CDR2 FQNEAQ (reference sequence). V lost 1 base and J lost 7; bases outside the gene matches: 3. The CDR3 consists of 15 residues.

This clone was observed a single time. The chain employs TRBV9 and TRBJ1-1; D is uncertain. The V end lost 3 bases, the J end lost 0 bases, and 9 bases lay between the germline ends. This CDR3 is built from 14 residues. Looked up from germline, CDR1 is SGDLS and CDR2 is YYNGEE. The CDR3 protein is CASSAVPMNTEAFF. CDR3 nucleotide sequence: TGTGCCAGCAGCGCAGTACCGATGAACACTGAAGCTTTCTTT.

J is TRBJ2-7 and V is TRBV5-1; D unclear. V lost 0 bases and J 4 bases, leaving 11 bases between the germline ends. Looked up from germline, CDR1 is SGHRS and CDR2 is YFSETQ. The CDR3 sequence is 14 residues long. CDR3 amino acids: CASSLELEQYEQYF. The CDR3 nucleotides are TGCGCCAGCAGCTTGGAGCTAGAACAATACGAGCAGTACTTC.

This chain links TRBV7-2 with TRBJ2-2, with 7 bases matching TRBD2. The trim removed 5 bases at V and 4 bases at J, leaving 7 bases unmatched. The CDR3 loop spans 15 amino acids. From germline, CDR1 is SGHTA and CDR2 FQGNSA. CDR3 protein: CASSHLTSSTGELFF. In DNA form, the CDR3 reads TGTGCCAGCAGCCACCTGACTAGCAGCACCGGGGAGCTGTTTTTT. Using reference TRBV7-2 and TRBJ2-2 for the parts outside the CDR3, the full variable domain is GAGVSQSPSNKVTEKGKDVELRCDPISGHTALYWYRQSLGQGLEFLIYFQGNSAPDKSGLPSDRFSAERTGGSVSTLTIQRTQQEDSAVYLCASSHLTSSTGELFFGEGSRLTVL.

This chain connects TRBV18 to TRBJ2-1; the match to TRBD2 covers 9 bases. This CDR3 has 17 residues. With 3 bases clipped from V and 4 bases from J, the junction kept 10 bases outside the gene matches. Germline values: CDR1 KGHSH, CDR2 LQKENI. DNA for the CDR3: TGTGCCAGCTCACCTGAACTAGCGGGCCTTCGGTACAATGAGCAGTTCTTC. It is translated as CASSPELAGLRYNEQFF.

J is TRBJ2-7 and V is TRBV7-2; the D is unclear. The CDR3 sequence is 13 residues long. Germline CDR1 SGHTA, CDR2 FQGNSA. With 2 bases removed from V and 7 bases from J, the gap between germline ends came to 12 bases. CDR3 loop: CASSLTPSGEQYF. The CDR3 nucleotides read TGTGCCAGCAGCTTAACCCCGAGTGGGGAGCAGTACTTC.

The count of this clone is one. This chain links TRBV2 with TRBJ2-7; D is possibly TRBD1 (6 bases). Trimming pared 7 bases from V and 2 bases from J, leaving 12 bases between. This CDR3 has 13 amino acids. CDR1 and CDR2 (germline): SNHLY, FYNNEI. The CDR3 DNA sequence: TGTGCCAGCATGGGACAAGACCCCTACGAGCAGTACTTC. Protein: CASMGQDPYEQYF.

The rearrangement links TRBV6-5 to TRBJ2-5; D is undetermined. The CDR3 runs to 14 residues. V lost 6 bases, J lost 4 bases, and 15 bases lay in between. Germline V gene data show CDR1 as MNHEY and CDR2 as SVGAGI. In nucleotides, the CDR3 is TGTGCCAGCAGCTCCCCCCGGGTCACAGAGACCCAGTACTTC. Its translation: CASSSPRVTETQYF.

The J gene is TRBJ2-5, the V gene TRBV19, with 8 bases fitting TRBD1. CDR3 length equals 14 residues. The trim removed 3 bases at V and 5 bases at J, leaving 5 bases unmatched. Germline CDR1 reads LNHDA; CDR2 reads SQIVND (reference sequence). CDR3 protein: CASSISYRGETQYF. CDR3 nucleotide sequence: TGTGCCAGTAGTATCTCGTACAGGGGGGAGACCCAGTACTTC.

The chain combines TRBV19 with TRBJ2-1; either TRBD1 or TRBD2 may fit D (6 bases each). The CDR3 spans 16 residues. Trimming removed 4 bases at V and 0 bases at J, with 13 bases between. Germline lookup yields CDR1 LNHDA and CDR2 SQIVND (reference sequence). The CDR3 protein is CASSNLADSSYNEQFF. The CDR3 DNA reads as TGTGCCAGTAGTAATTTAGCGGACAGCTCCTACAATGAGCAGTTCTTC.

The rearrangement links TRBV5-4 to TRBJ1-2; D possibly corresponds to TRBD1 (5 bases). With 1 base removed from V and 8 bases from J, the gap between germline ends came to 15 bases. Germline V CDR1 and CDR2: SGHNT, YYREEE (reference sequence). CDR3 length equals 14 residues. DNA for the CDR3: TGTGCCAGCAGCTTGCCCAACAAGAGGGGCGGCTACACCTTC. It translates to CASSLPNKRGGYTF.

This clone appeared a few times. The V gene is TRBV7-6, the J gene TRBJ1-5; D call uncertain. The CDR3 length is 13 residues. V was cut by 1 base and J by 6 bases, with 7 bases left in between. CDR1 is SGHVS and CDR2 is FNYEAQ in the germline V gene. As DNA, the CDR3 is TGTGCCAGCAGCTTAGGGAGAGGTCAGCCCCAGCATTTT. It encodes CASSLGRGQPQHF.

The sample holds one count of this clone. In DNA form, the CDR3 reads TGTGCCAGCAGGACTGCGGCTCCTAATGAAAAACTGTTTTTT. Encoded protein: CASRTAAPNEKLFF. The rearrangement joins TRBV5-6 to TRBJ1-4; D is undetermined. The germline V gene has CDR1 SGHDT and CDR2 YYEEEE. Trimming took off 5 bases at V and 3 bases at J, with 11 bases between the two ends. CDR3 length: 14 residues.

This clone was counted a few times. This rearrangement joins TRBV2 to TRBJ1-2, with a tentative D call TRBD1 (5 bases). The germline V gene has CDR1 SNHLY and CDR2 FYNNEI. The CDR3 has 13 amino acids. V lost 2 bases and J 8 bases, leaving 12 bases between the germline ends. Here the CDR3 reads CASSEYRQDGYTF. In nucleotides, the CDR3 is TGTGCCAGCAGTGAATACAGGCAAGACGGCTACACCTTC.

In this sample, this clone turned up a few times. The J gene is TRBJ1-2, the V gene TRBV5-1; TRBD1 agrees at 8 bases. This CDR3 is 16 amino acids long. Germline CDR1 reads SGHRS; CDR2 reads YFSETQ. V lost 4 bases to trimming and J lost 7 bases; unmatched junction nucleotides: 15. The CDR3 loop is CASSASSRGLISGYTF. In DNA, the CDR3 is TGCGCCAGCAGCGCCTCGTCCAGGGGGCTCATATCTGGCTACACCTTC.

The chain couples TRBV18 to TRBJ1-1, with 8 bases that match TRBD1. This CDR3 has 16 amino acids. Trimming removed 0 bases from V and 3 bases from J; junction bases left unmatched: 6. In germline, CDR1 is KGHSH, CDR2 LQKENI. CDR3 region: CASSPPTIQGDTEAFF. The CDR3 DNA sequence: TGTGCCAGCTCACCACCCACGATACAGGGGGACACTGAAGCTTTCTTT. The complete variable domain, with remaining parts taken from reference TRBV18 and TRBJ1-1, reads NAGVMQNPRHLVRRRGQEARLRCSPMKGHSHVYWYRQLPEEGLKFMVYLQKENIIDESGMPKERFSAEFPKEGPSILRIQQVVRGDSAAYFCASSPPTIQGDTEAFFGQGTRLTVV.

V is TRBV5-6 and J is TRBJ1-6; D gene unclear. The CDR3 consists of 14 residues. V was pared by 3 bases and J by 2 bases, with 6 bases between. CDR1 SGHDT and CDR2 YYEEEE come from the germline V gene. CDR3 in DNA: TGTGCCAGCAGCTACGACACCTATAATTCACCCCTCCACTTT. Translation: CASSYDTYNSPLHF.

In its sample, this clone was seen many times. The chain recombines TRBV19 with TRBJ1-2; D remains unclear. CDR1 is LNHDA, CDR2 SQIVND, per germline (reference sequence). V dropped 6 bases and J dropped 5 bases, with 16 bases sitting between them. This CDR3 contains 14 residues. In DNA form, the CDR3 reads TGTGCCAGTAGCGTTGGTTACGCTGGATATGGCTACACCTTC. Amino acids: CASSVGYAGYGYTF.

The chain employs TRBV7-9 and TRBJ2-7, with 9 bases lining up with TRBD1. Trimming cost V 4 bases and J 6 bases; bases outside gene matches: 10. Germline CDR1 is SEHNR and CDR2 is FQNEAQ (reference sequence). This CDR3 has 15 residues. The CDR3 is CASSSWVGQGPEQYF. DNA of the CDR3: TGTGCCAGCAGCTCGTGGGTGGGACAGGGTCCCGAGCAGTACTTC.